These 20 T cell receptor beta chains were sequenced from one sample in a study of OX40 agonist ivuxolimab in advanced cancers. Sequenced by immunoSEQ multiplex PCR; TCRdb stores in-frame clones only, minus some. Here the sample spans more than 75,000 clones, about 85% being singletons. The source was CD4+ or CD8+ T cells sorted from blood, collected in a trial of the OX40 agonist ivuxolimab. These receptors were obtained from an adult with an advanced solid tumor such as melanoma, head and neck, liver or kidney cancer.

As DNA, the CDR3 is TGTGCCAGCAGGTGTATTCTAGCTACAATTCGCACTGAAGCTTTCTTT. It encodes CASRCILATIRTEAFF. This chain joins TRBV21-1 and TRBJ1-1. TRBV21-1 is given as a pseudogene. CDR3 length equals 16 residues.

This chain joins TRBV5-1 and TRBJ2-1, with D possibly being TRBD1 or TRBD2 (5 bases each). From germline, CDR1 is SGHRS and CDR2 YFSETQ. The CDR3 spans 17 residues. V lost 1 base, J lost 4 bases, and 18 bases lay in between. Here the CDR3 DNA reads TGCGCCAGCAGCTTGCACAACGACAGAGGGCTATACAATGAGCAGTTCTTC. Translating it yields CASSLHNDRGLYNEQFF.

The CDR3 DNA sequence: TGTGCCAGCAGCCCCGGGGGAGGGGGCTTTAAGAGAGGTGAAGCTTTCTTT. Amino acid sequence: CASSPGGGGFKRGEAFF. The gene calls are TRBV5-4 and TRBJ1-1, with 7 bases fitting TRBD1. CDR3 length: 17 amino acids. Germline V gene lookup returns CDR1 SGHNT and CDR2 YYREEE (reference sequence). With 4 bases clipped from V and 7 bases from J, the junction kept 19 bases outside the gene matches.

In DNA form, the CDR3 reads TGCGCCAGCAGCTTGGGCAACAATGAGCAGTTCTTC. Translated: CASSLGNNEQFF. The chain couples TRBV5-1 to TRBJ2-1; D gene unclear. Trimming removed 0 bases from V and 5 bases from J, with 3 bases in between. The CDR3 has 12 residues. Per the germline V gene, CDR1 is SGHRS and CDR2 is YFSETQ.

CDR3 coding DNA: TGTGCCAGCAGCCGGGACAGGGGAGACTATGAGCAGTACTTC. Translation gives CASSRDRGDYEQYF. The rearrangement uses TRBV7-9 and TRBJ2-7, with 10 nucleotides matching TRBD1. Germline assignment: CDR1 SEHNR and CDR2 FQNEAQ (reference sequence). The CDR3 loop spans 14 amino acids. Trimming took 5 bases from V and 7 from J; bases not matched to a gene: 8.

The genes are TRBV9 and TRBJ2-5; the D is unclear. The DNA end is more similar to TRBJ2-7, so the J call may be wrong. CDR3 length: 16 residues. Germline CDR1 is SGDLS and CDR2 is YYNGEE. In DNA, the CDR3 is TGTGCCAGCAGCGTCCGAAAAAAACTTCACTCCTACGAGCAGTACTTC. Amino acids: CASSVRKKLHSYEQYF.

The rearrangement links TRBV11-2 to TRBJ1-2; TRBD1 matches 7 bases. Germline values: CDR1 SGHAT, CDR2 FQNNGV. V shed 4 bases, J shed 2 bases, and the junction held 7 bases outside the gene matches. The CDR3 length is 15 residues. CDR3 protein: CASSSLRGRNYGYTF. The DNA of the CDR3 is TGTGCCAGCAGCTCCTTAAGGGGGCGCAACTATGGCTACACCTTC.

This chain uses TRBV4-3 with TRBJ2-7, with a weak D call TRBD2 (6 bases). The CDR3 extends over 13 amino acids. The ends were cut back, 8 bases at V and 3 bases at J, with 14 bases in the middle. Germline V lookup: CDR1 LGHNA, CDR2 YSLEER. CDR3 sequence: CASPTGDLYEQYF. CDR3 bases: TGCGCCAGCCCGACGGGAGACCTCTACGAGCAGTACTTC.

The rearrangement links TRBV7-3 to TRBJ2-3; D remains unclear. Germline V gene data show CDR1 as SGHTA and CDR2 as FQGTGA. The CDR3 totals 13 residues. The germline V and J ends were trimmed by 4 bases and 5 bases, with 10 bases remaining between them. The chain's CDR3 is CASSSLFRDTQYF. CDR3 DNA: TGTGCCAGCAGCTCCCTCTTTCGAGATACGCAGTATTTT.

This sequence joins TRBV2 and TRBJ2-1; D call uncertain. Germline V CDR1 and CDR2: SNHLY, FYNNEI. The V gene lost 2 bases and the J gene lost 8 bases, with 13 bases spanning the gap. CDR3 length equals 14 residues. The CDR3 coding sequence is TGTGCCAGCAGTGAATCCCGATTGGCTGATGAGCAGTTCTTC. Encoded protein: CASSESRLADEQFF. Combining the CDR3 with reference TRBV2 and TRBJ2-1 gives the whole variable domain EPEVTQTPSHQVTQMGQEVILRCVPISNHLYFYWYRQILGQKVEFLVSFYNNEISEKSEIFDDQFSVERPDGSNFTLKIRSTKLEDSAMYFCASSESRLADEQFFGPGTRLTVL.

The chain carries TRBV2 and TRBJ2-7; 9 bases map to TRBD1. Germline V gene lookup returns CDR1 SNHLY and CDR2 FYNNEI. The CDR3 totals 14 residues. V lost 8 bases, J lost 4 bases, and 9 bases stayed unmatched. CDR3 sequence (DNA): TGTGCCAGCGGCCCGGACAGGGGATTATACGAGCAGTACTTC. This encodes CASGPDRGLYEQYF.

The chain has TRBV2 and TRBJ1-1, with D unclear. Trimming took off 8 bases at V and 4 bases at J, with 11 bases between the two ends. CDR1 is SNHLY and CDR2 is FYNNEI in the germline V gene. The CDR3 extends over 12 amino acids. The DNA for the CDR3 is TGTGCCAGCGTCGGGTATGGCACTGAAGCTTTCTTT. As protein: CASVGYGTEAFF.

The chain is built from TRBV7-3 and TRBJ2-5, with TRBD1 matching 8 bases. J lost 4 bases, V lost 5 bases, and 9 bases had no gene match. Germline V CDR1 and CDR2: SGHTA, FQGTGA. The CDR3 length is 15 residues. CDR3: CASSRGQGAGETQYF. CDR3 bases: TGTGCCAGCAGCCGCGGGCAGGGGGCTGGAGAGACCCAGTACTTC.

Concerning this clone: Other DNA sequences in this sample translate to the same CDR3. The V call is TRBV6-6, the J call TRBJ1-5; 10 nucleotides agree with TRBD1. Germline V CDR1 and CDR2: MNHNY, SVGAGI (reference sequence). V lost 0 bases to trimming and J lost 7 bases; unmatched junction nucleotides: 3. The CDR3 consists of 15 residues. The chain's CDR3 is CASSYSGQGGQPQHF. The CDR3 DNA follows: TGTGCCAGCAGTTACTCAGGACAGGGGGGACAGCCCCAGCATTTT.

This clone occurred a few times. The chain combines TRBV7-2 with TRBJ2-7; D remains unclear. Germline CDR1 and CDR2: SGHTA and FQGNSA. V lost 4 bases and J 2 bases, leaving 6 bases between the germline ends. The CDR3 is 12 residues long. In nucleotides, the CDR3 is TGTGCCAGCAGCTCTACAGCCTACGAGCAGTACTTC. Amino acid sequence: CASSSTAYEQYF.

The chain couples TRBV7-2 to TRBJ2-7, with 7 nucleotides matching TRBD2. Germline CDR1 SGHTA, CDR2 FQGNSA. J gave up 3 bases and V 2 bases, and 13 bases lay outside the gene matches. The CDR3 totals 17 residues. The CDR3: CASSLYVGGSFFYEQYF. The DNA for the CDR3 is TGTGCCAGCAGCTTATATGTCGGGGGGAGCTTCTTCTACGAGCAGTACTTC.

The chain uses TRBV7-3 and TRBJ2-1, with 12 bases matching TRBD2. The CDR3 is 14 residues long. Germline V gives CDR1 SGHTA, CDR2 FQGTGA. Trimming cost V 6 bases and J 5 bases; bases outside gene matches: 2. The chain's CDR3 is CASSRLAGDNEQFF. DNA for the CDR3: TGTGCCAGCAGTAGACTAGCGGGGGACAATGAGCAGTTCTTC. Looking up the rest from reference TRBV7-3 and TRBJ2-1 gives the full variable domain: GAGVSQTPSNKVTEKGKYVELRCDPISGHTALYWYRQSLGQGPEFLIYFQGTGAADDSGLPNDRFFAVRPEGSVSTLKIQRTERGDSAVYLCASSRLAGDNEQFFGPGTRLTVL.

The chain uses TRBV5-1 and TRBJ1-1, with 9 bases that match TRBD1. Germline V lookup: CDR1 SGHRS, CDR2 YFSETQ. This CDR3 spans 16 amino acids. Unmatched junction bases numbered 5, after V lost 2 bases and J lost 0 bases. This CDR3 reads CASSFQGQGLNTEAFF. CDR3 in DNA: TGCGCCAGCAGCTTCCAGGGACAGGGTTTGAACACTGAAGCTTTCTTT.

The genes are TRBV20-1 and TRBJ1-1, with D unclear. The V end was cut by 0 bases, the J end by 6 bases, with 5 bases between. From germline, CDR1 is DFQATT and CDR2 SNEGSKA (reference sequence). CDR3 size: 11 residues. CDR3 DNA: TGCAGTGCTAGAGATTTGCCTGAAGCTTTCTTT. This translates into CSARDLPEAFF.

This rearrangement joins TRBV7-2 to TRBJ1-6; D call uncertain. The CDR3 covers 11 residues. V was shortened by 2 bases and J by 7 bases, with 0 bases between the two germline ends. CDR1 is SGHTA, CDR2 FQGNSA, per germline. The CDR3 loop reads CASSLNSPLHF. CDR3 in DNA: TGTGCCAGCAGCTTAAATTCACCCCTCCACTTT.